A single sample is the source of the 18 T cell receptor beta chains below, sequenced in a study of neoadjuvant nivolumab and ipilimumab in lung cancer. Data came from immunoSEQ multiplex PCR; TCRdb stores just in-frame clones and leaves some out. The sample lists 10,000 or so clones; 81% were seen once. Specimen: peripheral blood, collected before neoadjuvant nivolumab, alone or with ipilimumab. Receptors were obtained from an adult with non-small cell lung cancer.

This clone was seen a single time. DNA for the CDR3: TGCGCCAGCAGTGGGGCAGGGGATAAGGAGACCCAGTACTTC. It yields the protein CASSGAGDKETQYF. The chain couples TRBV5-1 to TRBJ2-5; D is possibly TRBD1 (6 bases). Germline CDR1 SGHRS, CDR2 YFSETQ. The V and J ends lost 5 bases and 5 bases respectively, with 16 bases between them. The CDR3 consists of 14 residues.

V is TRBV7-3 and J is TRBJ1-5; no clear D gene. V lost 5 bases, J lost 0 bases, and 5 bases lay in between. The germline CDR1 and CDR2 sequences are SGHTA and FQGTGA. CDR3 size: 13 residues. CDR3 residues: CASSPDSNQPQHF. DNA of the CDR3: TGTGCCAGCAGCCCCGATAGCAATCAGCCCCAGCATTTT.

J is TRBJ2-6 and V is TRBV15, with TRBD2 matching over 9 bases. V shed 4 bases, J shed 0 bases, and the junction held 7 bases outside the gene matches. This CDR3 has 18 amino acids. Germline assignment: CDR1 LNHNV and CDR2 YYDKDF (reference sequence). DNA for the CDR3: TGTGCCACCAGCAATTGGCGGGAGGGAAGCTCTGGGGCCAACGTCCTGACTTTC. This encodes CATSNWREGSSGANVLTF.

The chain uses TRBV6-5 and TRBJ2-7; the match to TRBD2 covers 7 bases. The trim removed 4 bases at V and 2 bases at J, leaving 5 bases unmatched. In germline, CDR1 is MNHEY, CDR2 SVGAGI. The CDR3 has 14 residues. The CDR3: CASSFEAGPYEQYF. As DNA, the CDR3 is TGTGCCAGCAGTTTCGAAGCGGGGCCCTACGAGCAGTACTTC.

The chain employs TRBV7-9 and TRBJ2-1, with D possibly being TRBD2 (5 bases). V lost 2 bases and J lost 4, with 24 bases in between. CDR3 length: 19 amino acids. Per germline, CDR1 SEHNR and CDR2 FQNEAQ (reference sequence). Here the CDR3 DNA reads TGTGCCAGCAGCTTAATACCCGGTGGGAGTCACCCAAAATACAATGAGCAGTTCTTC. It encodes CASSLIPGGSHPKYNEQFF.

This clone came up once. V gene TRBV5-8 combines with J gene TRBJ1-5; D not resolved. Per germline, CDR1 SGHTS and CDR2 YDEGEE. This CDR3 is built from 12 residues. V was clipped by 4 bases and J by 5 bases, with 7 bases between them. CDR3 sequence: CASSRPDQPQHF. In nucleotides, the CDR3 is TGTGCCAGCAGCCGCCCCGATCAGCCCCAGCATTTT.

This clone was counted between two and nine times. The chain carries TRBV7-2 and TRBJ1-4; D uncertain. CDR1 and CDR2 (germline): SGHTA, FQGNSA. The germline V and J ends were trimmed by 5 bases and 8 bases, with 15 bases remaining between them. The CDR3 has 14 residues. CDR3 nucleotides: TGTGCCAGCAGCCCGGGAGCTTACTCCGAAAAACTGTTTTTT. Translated, it gives CASSPGAYSEKLFF.

The genes are TRBV7-9 and TRBJ2-1, with D perhaps being TRBD1 or TRBD2 (5 bases each). Per the germline V gene, CDR1 is SEHNR and CDR2 is FQNEAQ (reference sequence). Trimming pared 0 bases from V and 3 bases from J, leaving 21 bases between. The CDR3 spans 19 residues. This CDR3 is CASSLAFGAASRDYNEQFF. CDR3 in DNA: TGTGCCAGCAGCTTAGCGTTTGGGGCAGCTTCGAGGGACTACAATGAGCAGTTCTTC.

This clone was seen once. This chain uses TRBV15 with TRBJ2-2; 7 bases map to TRBD2. The V gene end was trimmed by 8 bases and the J gene end by 4 bases; junction bases not matched to a gene: 19. Germline CDR1 and CDR2: LNHNV and YYDKDF (reference sequence). CDR3 length equals 18 residues. The CDR3 is CATPGGGRNTTVTGELFF. CDR3 DNA: TGTGCCACCCCCGGGGGAGGGAGAAACACTACGGTCACCGGGGAGCTGTTTTTT.

V gene TRBV2 combines with J gene TRBJ2-7; D gene uncertain. V was cut by 6 bases and J by 4 bases, with 10 bases left in between. The CDR3 consists of 12 residues. Germline assignment: CDR1 SNHLY and CDR2 FYNNEI. This CDR3 is CASSALGYEQYF. The CDR3 DNA follows: TGTGCCAGCAGCGCGCTAGGGTACGAGCAGTACTTC. Based on the CDR3 plus reference TRBV2 and TRBJ2-7, the full variable domain is EPEVTQTPSHQVTQMGQEVILRCVPISNHLYFYWYRQILGQKVEFLVSFYNNEISEKSEIFDDQFSVERPDGSNFTLKIRSTKLEDSAMYFCASSALGYEQYFGPGTRLTVT.

V usage is TRBV18 and J usage is TRBJ1-2; 8 bases align to TRBD1. The CDR3 loop spans 17 amino acids. The germline CDR1 and CDR2 sequences are KGHSH and LQKENI. Trimming removed 3 bases from V and 6 bases from J; junction bases left unmatched: 15. CDR3 DNA sequence: TGTGCCAGCTCACCCGGTTTAGGACAGGGCGGCCTCGATGGCTACACCTTC. Encoded protein: CASSPGLGQGGLDGYTF.

This clone was found once. The chain joins TRBV14 to TRBJ2-1; a possible D gene is TRBD1 (6 bases). The CDR3 runs to 15 residues. CDR1 is SGHDN, CDR2 FVKESK, per germline. Trimming left V 3 bases short and J 3 bases short, with 12 bases between. CDR3 DNA: TGTGCCAGCAGCCAGTCCGGGACATACTACAATGAGCAGTTCTTC. This gives the protein CASSQSGTYYNEQFF.

The chain uses TRBV11-1 and TRBJ2-7; D remains unclear. The CDR3 runs 16 residues. Trimming removed 2 bases at V and 4 bases at J, with 18 bases between. In germline, CDR1 is SGHAT, CDR2 FQDESV (reference sequence). In DNA form, the CDR3 reads TGTGCCAGCAGCTTATCCCGAGGTCCCTTTCCTTACGAGCAGTACTTC. This gives the protein CASSLSRGPFPYEQYF.

The chain recombines TRBV10-3 with TRBJ2-7, with D perhaps matching TRBD2 (6 bases). V dropped 8 bases and J dropped 0 bases, with 8 bases sitting between them. The germline V gene encodes CDR1 ENHRY and CDR2 SYGVKD. This CDR3 is 12 amino acids long. CDR3 region: CAIGGASYEQYF. In DNA, the CDR3 is TGTGCCATCGGAGGGGCCTCCTACGAGCAGTACTTC.

The chain joins TRBV7-9 to TRBJ2-2; D remains unclear. This CDR3 has 15 amino acids. CDR1 is SEHNR and CDR2 is FQNEAQ in the germline V gene (reference sequence). V was cut by 0 bases and J by 4 bases, with 9 bases left in between. The CDR3 protein is CASSLALQTTGELFF. The CDR3, as DNA: TGTGCCAGCAGCTTAGCGTTGCAGACCACCGGGGAGCTGTTTTTT.

This clone was counted only a few times. The gene calls are TRBV5-1 and TRBJ2-5; D possibly corresponds to TRBD1 (6 bases). Germline CDR1 SGHRS, CDR2 YFSETQ. CDR3 length: 11 residues. The ends were cut back, 5 bases at V and 6 bases at J, with 8 bases in the middle. In DNA form, the CDR3 reads TGCGCCAGCAGGGACAGCAAGACCCAGTACTTC. This translates into CASRDSKTQYF. Drawing the rest from reference TRBV5-1 and TRBJ2-5, the complete variable domain is KAGVTQTPRYLIKTRGQQVTLSCSPISGHRSVSWYQQTPGQGLQFLFEYFSETQRNKGNFPGRFSGRQFSNSRSEMNVSTLELGDSALYLCASRDSKTQYFGPGTRLLVL.

This rearrangement joins TRBV5-1 to TRBJ2-5; 9 nucleotides agree with TRBD2. The CDR3 covers 15 residues. Germline-derived CDR1 and CDR2 are SGHRS and YFSETQ. V trimming: 1 base; J trimming: 4 bases; junction bases outside the gene matches: 5. Written as DNA, the CDR3 is TGCGCCAGCAGCTTGATAGCGGGAGAGTCAGAGACCCAGTACTTC. Translated, it gives CASSLIAGESETQYF.

The V and J genes are TRBV10-2 and TRBJ1-2, with D perhaps TRBD1 (5 bases). The CDR3 is made up of 14 amino acids. The germline CDR1 and CDR2 sequences are WSHSY and SAAADI. V lost 4 bases to trimming and J lost 8 bases, with 17 bases between them. The CDR3 sequence: CASSVGREVWGYTF. The CDR3 region has the DNA TGCGCCAGCAGTGTAGGCAGGGAAGTGTGGGGCTACACCTTC.